The TCR beta chain under discussion was sequenced for a study of blood T cell repertoires in COVID-19. Overall study context: COVID-19 samples from acute and convalescent phases originated in the United States, Italy and Spain.

Measured with immunoSEQ multiplex PCR; TCRdb has only the in-frame clones, and not every one. The sample holds under 250,000 clones, under 90% seen once. Ages ranged from about 18 to 90 years, with residence in fewer than 25 US areas. The receptor was isolated from a woman aged 25-40 years with acute COVID-19. Sequenced input: PBMCs or T cells enriched from blood (not recorded which).

For the CDR3, the DNA is TGTGCCATCAGGGGCCTGCCCGTCTATGGCTACACCTTC. This sequence encodes CAIRGLPVYGYTF. The chain joins TRBV10-3 to TRBJ1-2; D not resolved. V lost 6 bases and J lost 4, with 12 bases in between. Per germline, CDR1 ENHRY and CDR2 SYGVKD. There are 13 residues in the CDR3.